A single T cell receptor (beta chain) is shown here with its context. The junction departs from germline at one end; a sequencing error may be responsible. This record belongs to a study of cytomegalovirus exposure and HLA in healthy donors. A multiplex PCR was run with 60 Vbeta primers and 13 Jbeta primers. The assay was immunoSEQ multiplex PCR, and TCRdb's table has in-frame clones only and misses some. The sample carries approximately 100,000 clones, around three quarters recorded once. The germline gives CDR1 SEHNR, CDR2 FQNEAQ (reference sequence). This CDR3 spans 14 amino acids. The clonotype comes from a female donor in good health and CMV-seropositive. The sequenced material came from PBMCs. This rearrangement joins TRBV7-9 to TRBJ2-7; weak D call: TRBD1 (6 bases). CDR3 DNA: TGTTCCAGCAGCTTATCGGACAGACTCTACGAGCAGTACTTC. Protein sequence: CSSSLSDRLYEQYF.